This note documents a single T cell receptor beta chain sequence. These data are taken from a study of blood T cell repertoires in COVID-19. In the study overall: Acute and convalescent COVID-19 specimens originated in the United States, Italy and Spain.

Germline-derived CDR1 and CDR2 are GTSNPN and SVGIG (reference sequence). This CDR3 is 14 amino acids long. Original analysis: Amplifying reference gene primers gave estimates of nucleated cell counts. Produced via immunoSEQ multiplex PCR; TCRdb's table is partial and in-frame only. D and trimming were read from the DNA, whereas the V and J calls and clone size are those reported in that table. The sample includes 150,000 to 200,000 clones, 85% to 90% of them seen just once. The Seattle patients, enrolled during active infection, were followed longitudinally. The receptor's source is a woman aged 60-75 years with COVID-19, enrolled during active disease. This chain joins TRBV30 and TRBJ2-1; maybe TRBD1 (6 bases). The sequencing sample was made of peripheral blood. DNA of the CDR3: TGTGGAGAGGGGGACCCAGGCTCCTACAATGAGCAGTTCTTC. Protein sequence: CGEGDPGSYNEQFF.